This T cell receptor (beta chain) was identified in a study of cytomegalovirus exposure and HLA in healthy donors. Germline V lookup: CDR1 SGHRS, CDR2 YFSETQ. V was pared by 2 bases and J by 7 bases, with 9 bases of the junction left unmatched. This CDR3 is built from 16 residues. PCR amplification relied on 60 Vbeta primers (plus 13 Jbeta primers). Profiling relied on immunoSEQ multiplex PCR, and the TCRdb table lists in-frame clones only, not all of them. Of approximately 80,000 clones listed, 60% to 75% are singletons. The study, taken as a whole, reports: There were three CMV-associated chains whose specificity for CMV antigens was confirmed in vitro.

On this clone itself: The antigen is unknown.

This clonotype was obtained from a woman in her thirties or forties in good health and CMV-seropositive. This chain connects TRBV5-1 to TRBJ2-1; 10 nucleotides align to TRBD2. Sequenced: PBMCs. The CDR3 nucleotides read TGCGCCAGCAGCTTCGGACTAGCGGAAAGGTGGAATGAGCAGTTCTTC. Protein product: CASSFGLAERWNEQFF.